The 17 T cell receptor beta chains presented below share a single source sample, sequenced in a study of blood T cell repertoires in COVID-19. The method was immunoSEQ multiplex PCR; TCRdb's version includes in-frame clones alone and lacks a portion of them. The sample records about 290,000 clones, approximately 88% being singletons. Sequencing input: peripheral blood. Source of these receptors: a woman in her thirties or forties who had recovered from COVID-19.

This chain links TRBV25-1 with TRBJ1-1, with D perhaps TRBD1 (6 bases). The CDR3 sequence is 14 residues long. Germline V gene sequence: CDR1 MGHDK, CDR2 SYGVNS. The ends were cut back, 7 bases at V and 6 bases at J, with 18 bases in the middle. CDR3 nucleotide sequence: TGTGCCAGCACAGAAACCGGGACATATCCTGAAGCTTTCTTT. Protein: CASTETGTYPEAFF.

J is TRBJ2-4 and V is TRBV15, with 10 bases that match TRBD2. Trimming at V came to 0 bases and at J to 5 bases, leaving 7 bases not matched to a gene. The germline V gene encodes CDR1 LNHNV and CDR2 YYDKDF (reference sequence). The CDR3 length is 17 residues. CDR3 protein: CATSRDVSGRKQNIQYF. CDR3 bases: TGTGCCACCAGCAGAGACGTTAGCGGGAGGAAACAAAACATTCAGTACTTC. The whole variable domain, filled in from reference TRBV15 and TRBJ2-4, reads DAMVIQNPRYQVTQFGKPVTLSCSQTLNHNVMYWYQQKSSQAPKLLFHYYDKDFNNEADTPDNFQSRRPNTSFCFLDIRSPGLGDTAMYLCATSRDVSGRKQNIQYFGAGTRLSVL.

The rearrangement links TRBV10-3 to TRBJ2-1; D is perhaps TRBD2 (7 bases). Germline CDR1 ENHRY, CDR2 SYGVKD. CDR3 length: 14 amino acids. Trimming pared 7 bases from V and 13 bases from J, leaving 23 bases between. CDR3 in DNA: TGTGCCATCACCGGGGGGCCCACTAGCGTGGTCCAGTTCTTC. This encodes CAITGGPTSVVQFF.

V gene TRBV4-2 combines with J gene TRBJ2-1, with 11 bases matching TRBD2. The ends lost 4 bases at V and 4 bases at J; junction bases unmatched: 3. Germline values: CDR1 LGHNA, CDR2 YNFKEQ. The CDR3 sequence is 15 residues long. The CDR3: CASSPGTSGYNEQFF. The CDR3 DNA follows: TGTGCCAGCAGCCCCGGGACTAGCGGTTACAATGAGCAGTTCTTC.

This chain uses TRBV30 with TRBJ2-1, with D tentatively TRBD2 (6 bases). The germline V and J ends were trimmed by 1 base and 5 bases, with 15 bases remaining between them. This CDR3 is built from 15 residues. CDR1 and CDR2 from the germline V gene are GTSNPN and SVGIG (reference sequence). CDR3 sequence (DNA): TGTGCCTGGAGTGGCGGGCTAGCGCCCCACAATGAGCAGTTCTTC. Protein sequence: CAWSGGLAPHNEQFF.

The V gene is TRBV30, the J gene TRBJ2-1; D uncertain. Per germline, CDR1 GTSNPN and CDR2 SVGIG (reference sequence). Deletions cut 4 bases from V and 5 bases from J, with 9 bases between. The CDR3 sequence is 12 residues long. The CDR3 coding sequence is TGTGCCTGGAAATTGGCCAACAATGAGCAGTTCTTC. This encodes CAWKLANNEQFF. The full variable domain, completed using reference TRBV30 and TRBJ2-1, is SQTIHQWPATLVQPVGSPLSLECTVEGTSNPNLYWYRQAAGRGLQLLFYSVGIGQISSEVPQNLSASRPQDRQFILSSKKLLLSDSGFYLCAWKLANNEQFFGPGTRLTVL.

The V gene is TRBV3-1 (or the pseudogene TRBV3-2), the J gene TRBJ1-6, with no clear D. The CDR3 is 15 residues long. CDR1 and CDR2 from the germline V gene are LGHDT and YNNKEL (reference sequence). The V end lost 3 bases, the J end lost 4 bases, and 10 bases lay between the germline ends. CDR3 in DNA: TGTGCCAGCAGCCAGGGCGCTTTTTATAATTCACCCCTCCACTTT. Translation: CASSQGAFYNSPLHF.

The chain recombines TRBV19 with TRBJ2-5; 11 positions agree with TRBD2. J lost 5 bases, V lost 8 bases, and 10 bases had no gene match. Germline assignment: CDR1 LNHDA and CDR2 SQIVND (reference sequence). The CDR3 totals 15 residues. DNA for the CDR3: TGTGCCAGTTCACCCTTAGCGGGAGGGGGCGAGACCCAGTACTTC. This gives the protein CASSPLAGGGETQYF.

This clone has only one observation. J is TRBJ2-7 and V is TRBV3-1 (or the pseudogene TRBV3-2), with D unresolved. Trimming shortened V by 5 bases and J by 1 base, and 18 bases separated the two germline ends. This CDR3 is 16 amino acids long. The germline gives CDR1 LGHDT, CDR2 YNNKEL (reference sequence). CDR3 protein: CASSASVRGGSYEQYF. Here the CDR3 DNA reads TGTGCCAGCAGCGCCTCGGTGAGAGGCGGATCCTACGAGCAGTACTTC.

The chain is built from TRBV28 and TRBJ2-7, with a possible D match to TRBD1 (6 bases). This CDR3 is 15 amino acids long. The germline V gene encodes CDR1 MDHEN and CDR2 SYDVKM. V dropped 6 bases and J dropped 3 bases, with 18 bases sitting between them. The CDR3 DNA is TGTGCCAGCAGCCCCGCCTCGGACAGTTTCTACGAGCAGTACTTC. Protein product: CASSPASDSFYEQYF.

The V and J genes are TRBV10-2 and TRBJ2-3, with D perhaps matching TRBD2 (6 bases). V lost 7 bases, J lost 2 bases, and 10 bases lay in between. Germline V gene lookup returns CDR1 WSHSY and CDR2 SAAADI. This CDR3 comprises 13 residues. CDR3 in amino acids: CASNRGFTDTQYF. The CDR3 region has the DNA TGCGCCAGCAACCGGGGGTTCACAGATACGCAGTATTTT.

The rearrangement links TRBV7-6 to TRBJ1-1, with D maybe TRBD1 (5 bases). The V and J ends lost 1 base and 5 bases respectively, with 14 bases between them. CDR1 is SGHVS, CDR2 FNYEAQ, per germline. This CDR3 is 15 amino acids long. For the CDR3, the DNA is TGTGCCAGCAGCTTAGGCAGGGTAGGCGAAACTGAAGCTTTCTTT. Its protein is CASSLGRVGETEAFF.

The genes are TRBV7-2 and TRBJ1-4, with D perhaps TRBD1 (5 bases). There are 13 residues in the CDR3. CDR1 and CDR2 (germline): SGHTA, FQGNSA. V lost 2 bases, J lost 13 bases, and 14 bases lay in between. In nucleotides, the CDR3 is TGTGCCAGCAGCTTACAACCGACAGACTTACTGTTTTTT. This sequence encodes CASSLQPTDLLFF.

This sequence joins TRBV21-1 and TRBJ2-5; no check of the table's D call, TRBD1, against the DNA was made. TRBV21-1 is recorded as a pseudogene. This CDR3 spans 12 amino acids. CDR3 DNA: TGTGCCAGCAGCACCAGGCAAGAGACCCAGTACTTC. It translates to CASSTRQETQYF.

The chain uses TRBV2 and TRBJ1-2; D may be TRBD1 (6 bases). The ends were cut back, 8 bases at V and 3 bases at J, with 10 bases in the middle. CDR3 length: 12 amino acids. The germline V gene encodes CDR1 SNHLY and CDR2 FYNNEI. CDR3 residues: CASGAGDYGYTF. DNA of the CDR3: TGTGCCAGCGGGGCAGGGGACTATGGCTACACCTTC. The variable domain in full, with the rest retrieved from reference TRBV2 and TRBJ1-2, is EPEVTQTPSHQVTQMGQEVILRCVPISNHLYFYWYRQILGQKVEFLVSFYNNEISEKSEIFDDQFSVERPDGSNFTLKIRSTKLEDSAMYFCASGAGDYGYTFGSGTRLTVV.

This clone appeared a few times. The chain is built from TRBV5-1 and TRBJ2-7; D might be TRBD1 (5 bases). V was clipped by 2 bases and J by 2 bases, with 11 bases between them. The CDR3 is made up of 14 amino acids. Germline CDR1 is SGHRS and CDR2 is YFSETQ. The CDR3 is CASSFGTGAYEQYF. CDR3 nucleotides: TGCGCCAGCAGCTTTGGTACAGGTGCCTACGAGCAGTACTTC. Looking up the rest from reference TRBV5-1 and TRBJ2-7 gives the full variable domain: KAGVTQTPRYLIKTRGQQVTLSCSPISGHRSVSWYQQTPGQGLQFLFEYFSETQRNKGNFPGRFSGRQFSNSRSEMNVSTLELGDSALYLCASSFGTGAYEQYFGPGTRLTVT.

The chain employs TRBV29-1 and TRBJ1-5, with D uncertain. Germline V gives CDR1 SQVTM, CDR2 ANQGSEA. CDR3 size: 11 residues. The V end was cut by 7 bases, the J end by 5 bases, with 9 bases between. The DNA of the CDR3 is TGCAGCGGAACGGACTATCAGCCCCAGCATTTT. It translates to CSGTDYQPQHF.